The T cell receptor beta chain under discussion was sequenced for a study of T cells in Graves' hyperthyroidism and ophthalmopathy. The CDR3 contains 12 residues. Germline lookup yields CDR1 SNHLY and CDR2 FYNNEI. The V and J ends lost 6 bases and 3 bases respectively, with 7 bases between them. This clonotype has a handful of counts. Its antigen is undetermined. Regarding the study as a whole: The blood repertoire included most of the expanded thyroid clonotypes above 0.001.

The investigators amplified TCR beta CDR3 regions from RNA transcripts. The study used the HTBI primer set for a first-round RT-PCR of the TCR CDR3. TCRdb processed the multiplex PCR reads anew with MiXCR; each CDR3 protein has one entry. The sample has roughly 570,000 distinct CDR3 sequences, about 43% seen once. The sequencing sample was made of peripheral blood or thyroid tissue (not recorded which). This TCR was recovered from an adult woman with Graves' disease, either hyperthyroidism or ophthalmopathy (not recorded which). The chain links TRBV2 to TRBJ2-3, with D hard to call. The DNA of the CDR3 is TGTGCCAGCAGGCGTCCGACAGATACGCAGTATTTT. It encodes CASRRPTDTQYF.